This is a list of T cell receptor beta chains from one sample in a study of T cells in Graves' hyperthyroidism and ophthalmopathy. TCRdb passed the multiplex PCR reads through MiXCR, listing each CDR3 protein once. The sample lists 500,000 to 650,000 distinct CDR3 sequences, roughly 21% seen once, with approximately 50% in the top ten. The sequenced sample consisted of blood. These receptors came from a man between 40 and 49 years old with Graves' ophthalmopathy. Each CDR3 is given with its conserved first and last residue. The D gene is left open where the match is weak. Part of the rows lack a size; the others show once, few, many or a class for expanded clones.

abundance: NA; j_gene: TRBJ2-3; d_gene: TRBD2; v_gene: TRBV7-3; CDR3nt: TGTGCCAGCAGCCTTGGTCACATAGCGGGGGTGTTGGATACGCAGTATTTT; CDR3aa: CASSLGHIAGVLDTQYF
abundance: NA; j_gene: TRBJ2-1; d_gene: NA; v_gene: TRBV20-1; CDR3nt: TGCAGTGCTAGGCCTAGGAGGCTCTACAATGAGCAGTTCTTC; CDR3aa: CSARPRRLYNEQFF
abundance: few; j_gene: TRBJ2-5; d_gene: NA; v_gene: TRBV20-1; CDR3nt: TGCAGTGCTAGAGCCCCAATCCAAGAGACCCAGTACTTC; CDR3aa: CSARAPIQETQYF
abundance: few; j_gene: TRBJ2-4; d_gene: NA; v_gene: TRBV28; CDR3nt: TGTGCCAGCAGGCTGCTAGTGGGGGCCAAAAACATTCAGTACTTC; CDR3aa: CASRLLVGAKNIQYF
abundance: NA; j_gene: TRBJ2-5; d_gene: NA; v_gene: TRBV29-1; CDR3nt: TGCAGCGGGCGGGATCAAGAGACCCAGTACTTC; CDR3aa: CSGRDQETQYF
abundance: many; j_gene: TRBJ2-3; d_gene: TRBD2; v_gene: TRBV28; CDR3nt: TGTGCCAGCCCCCCTAGCGGGAGCCTCACAGATACGCAGTATTTT; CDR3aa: CASPPSGSLTDTQYF
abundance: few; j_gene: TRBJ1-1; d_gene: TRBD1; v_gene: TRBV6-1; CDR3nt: TGTGCCAGCAGAGGTCCGGGACAGGCCCCTGAAGCTTTCTTT; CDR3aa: CASRGPGQAPEAFF
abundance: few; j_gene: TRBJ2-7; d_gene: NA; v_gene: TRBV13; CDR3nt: TGTGCCAGCAGCTTAGGTGAAGGCGTTAGCTCCTACGAGCAGTACTTC; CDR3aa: CASSLGEGVSSYEQYF
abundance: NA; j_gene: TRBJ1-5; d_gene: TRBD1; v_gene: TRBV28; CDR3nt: TGTGCCAGCAGTTTAGGGGACAGGTATGATTTGCCCCAGCATTTT; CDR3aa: CASSLGDRYDLPQHF
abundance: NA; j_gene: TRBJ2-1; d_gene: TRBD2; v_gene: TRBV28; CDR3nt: TGTGCCAGCAGACTCGGGGCTAGCGGGAGGGGGAATGAGCAGTTCTTC; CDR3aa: CASRLGASGRGNEQFF
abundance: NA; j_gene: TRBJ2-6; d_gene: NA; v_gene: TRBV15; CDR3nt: TGTGCCACCAGCAGAGGAGCTGGGGCCAACGTCCTGACTTTC; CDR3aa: CATSRGAGANVLTF
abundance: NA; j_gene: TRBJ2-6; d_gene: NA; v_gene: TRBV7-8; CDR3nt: TGTGCCAGCAGCTCCTATAAAACTGGGGCCAACGTCCTGACTTTC; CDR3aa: CASSSYKTGANVLTF
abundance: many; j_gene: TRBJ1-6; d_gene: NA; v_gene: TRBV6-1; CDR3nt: TGTGCCAGCAGAAACAGGGAAGGTGATTCACCCCTCCACTTT; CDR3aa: CASRNREGDSPLHF
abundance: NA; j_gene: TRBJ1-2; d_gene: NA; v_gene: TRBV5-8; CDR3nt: TGTGCCAGCAGCTTGGGTAGGGGCGACTACACCTTC; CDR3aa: CASSLGRGDYTF
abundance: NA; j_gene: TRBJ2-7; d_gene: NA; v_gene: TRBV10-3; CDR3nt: TGTGCCATCAGGGATTCTAGGGCTGTTTACGAGCAGTACTTC; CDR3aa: CAIRDSRAVYEQYF
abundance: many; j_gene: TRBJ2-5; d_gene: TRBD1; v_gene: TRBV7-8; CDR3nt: TGTGCCAGCCGCTTTGGGACAGGGGCAGAGACCCAGTACTTC; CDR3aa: CASRFGTGAETQYF
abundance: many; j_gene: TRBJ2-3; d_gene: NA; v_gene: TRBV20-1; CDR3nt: TGCAGTGCCACTGGGGTCGAAGCAGATACGCAGTATTTT; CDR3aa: CSATGVEADTQYF
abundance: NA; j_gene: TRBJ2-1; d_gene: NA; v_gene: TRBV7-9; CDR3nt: TGTGCCAGCAGCCCAAGGACTAAGTATGAGCAGTTCTTC; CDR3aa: CASSPRTKYEQFF
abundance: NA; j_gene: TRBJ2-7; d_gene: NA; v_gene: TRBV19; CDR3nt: TGTGCCAGTAGTCCACCCACGGGAGCCGCTGGGGAGCAGTACTTC; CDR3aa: CASSPPTGAAGEQYF
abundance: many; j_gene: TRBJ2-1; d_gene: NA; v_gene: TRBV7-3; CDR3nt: TGTGCCAGCAGCCCCGGGGGTCGGAATGAGCAGTTCTTC; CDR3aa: CASSPGGRNEQFF
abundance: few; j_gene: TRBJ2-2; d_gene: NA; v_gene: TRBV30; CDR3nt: TGTGCCTGGAGTGCCTTCAGAGCCGGGGAGCTGTTTTTT; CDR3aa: CAWSAFRAGELFF
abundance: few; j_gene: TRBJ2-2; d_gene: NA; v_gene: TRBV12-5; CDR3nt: TGTGCTAGTGGTTTGTGGGACGGCGCGAACACCGGGGAGCTGTTTTTT; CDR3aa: CASGLWDGANTGELFF
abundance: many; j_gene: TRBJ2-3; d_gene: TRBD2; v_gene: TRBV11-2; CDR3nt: TGTGCCAGCAGCCGTGGCGGGGGGGCGAAAGATACGCAGTATTTT; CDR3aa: CASSRGGGAKDTQYF
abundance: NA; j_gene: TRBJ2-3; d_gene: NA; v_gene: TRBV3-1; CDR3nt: TGTGCCTGCAGCCTTCTAGATACGCAGTATTTT; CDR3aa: CACSLLDTQYF
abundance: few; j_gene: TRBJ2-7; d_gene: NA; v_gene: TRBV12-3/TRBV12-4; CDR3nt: TGTGCCAGCAGCCCACCTAACAAACTCTACGAGCAGTACTTC; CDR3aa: CASSPPNKLYEQYF
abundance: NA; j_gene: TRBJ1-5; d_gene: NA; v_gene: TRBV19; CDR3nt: TGTGCCAGTAGTACGGCTCGGGGATGGGATCAGCCCCAGCATTTT; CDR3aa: CASSTARGWDQPQHF
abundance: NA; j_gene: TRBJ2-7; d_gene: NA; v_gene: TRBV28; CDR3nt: TGTGCCAGCAGTACGACAGGCCACGAGCAGTACTTC; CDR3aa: CASSTTGHEQYF
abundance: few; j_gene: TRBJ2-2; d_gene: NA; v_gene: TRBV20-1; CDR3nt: TGCAGTGCTAGAGCTTTCATGAAATCCGGGACCAACACCGGGGAGCTGTTTTTT; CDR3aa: CSARAFMKSGTNTGELFF
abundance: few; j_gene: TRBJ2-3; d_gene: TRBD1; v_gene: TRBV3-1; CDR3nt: TGTGCCAGCAACCCTGGACAGGGCACAGATACGCAGTATTTT; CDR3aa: CASNPGQGTDTQYF
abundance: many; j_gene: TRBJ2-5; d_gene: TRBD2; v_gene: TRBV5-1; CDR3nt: TGCGCCAGCAGCGTCCTAGCGGGAGGCCTCGGGATCCAAGAGACCCAGTACTTC; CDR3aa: CASSVLAGGLGIQETQYF
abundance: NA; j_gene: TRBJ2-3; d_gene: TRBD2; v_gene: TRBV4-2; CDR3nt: TGTGCCAGCAACCAAGGAGGTAGCGGGGCTAGCACAGATACGCAGTATTTT; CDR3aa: CASNQGGSGASTDTQYF
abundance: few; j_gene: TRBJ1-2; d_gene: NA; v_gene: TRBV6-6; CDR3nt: TGTGCCAGCAGTTACATGGCCCACGGGAACTATGGCTACACCTTC; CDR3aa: CASSYMAHGNYGYTF
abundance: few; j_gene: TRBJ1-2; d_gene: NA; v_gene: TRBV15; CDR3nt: TGTGCCACCAGCAGCCTCGCAGGCCTAAACTATGGCTACACCTTC; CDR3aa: CATSSLAGLNYGYTF
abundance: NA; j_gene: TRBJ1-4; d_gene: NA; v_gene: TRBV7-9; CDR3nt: TGTGCCAGCAGCTCGACCGGGTGGGAAAAACTGTTTTTT; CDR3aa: CASSSTGWEKLFF
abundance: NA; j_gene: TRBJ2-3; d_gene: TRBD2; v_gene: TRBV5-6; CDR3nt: TGTGCCAGCAGCTTGACTAGCGGGAGAGGAAGAACAGATACGCAGTATTTT; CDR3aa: CASSLTSGRGRTDTQYF
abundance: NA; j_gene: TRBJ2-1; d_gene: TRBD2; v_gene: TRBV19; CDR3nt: TGTGCCAGTAAGGATAGCGGGAGTTCATACGATGAGCAGTTCTTC; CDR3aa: CASKDSGSSYDEQFF
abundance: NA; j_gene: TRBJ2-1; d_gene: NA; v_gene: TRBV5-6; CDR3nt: TGTGCCAGCAGCCCGGAGGGACCGGTAGCCAATGAGCAGTTCTTC; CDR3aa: CASSPEGPVANEQFF
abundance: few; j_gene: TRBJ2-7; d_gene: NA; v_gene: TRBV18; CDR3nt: TGTGCCAGCTCAGAACCGGGACGGAGGTACAACTCCTACGAGCAGTACTTC; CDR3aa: CASSEPGRRYNSYEQYF
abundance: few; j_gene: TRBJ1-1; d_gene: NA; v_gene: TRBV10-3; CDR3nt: TGTGCCATCAGTGAGTCCGGCAGACCGAACACTGAAGCTTTCTTT; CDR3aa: CAISESGRPNTEAFF
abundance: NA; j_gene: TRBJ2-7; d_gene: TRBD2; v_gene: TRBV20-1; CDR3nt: TGCGGTGCCATGACTAGCGGGAGGGAACATTCCTACGAGCAGTACTTC; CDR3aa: CGAMTSGREHSYEQYF
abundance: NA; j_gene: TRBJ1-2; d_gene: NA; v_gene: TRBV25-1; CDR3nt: TGTGCCAGCAGTCCAGCCCCGGAGACAGGAATATATGGCTACACCTTC; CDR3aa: CASSPAPETGIYGYTF
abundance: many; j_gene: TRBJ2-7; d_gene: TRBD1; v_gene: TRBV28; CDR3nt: TGTGCCAGCAGAACTGACAGGGACCGGTACTTC; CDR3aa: CASRTDRDRYF
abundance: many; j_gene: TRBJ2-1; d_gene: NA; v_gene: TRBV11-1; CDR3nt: TGTGCCAGCAGCCTCGGACTATTGAGCTACAATGAGCAGTTCTTC; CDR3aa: CASSLGLLSYNEQFF
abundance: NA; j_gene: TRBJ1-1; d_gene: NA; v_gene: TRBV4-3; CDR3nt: TGCGCCAGCAGCAAGCAGACGGGGGGGCACACTGAAGCTTTCTTT; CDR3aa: CASSKQTGGHTEAFF
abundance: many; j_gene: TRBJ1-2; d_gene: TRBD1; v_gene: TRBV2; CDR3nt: TGTGCCAGCAGCGAACGGACAGGGAACTATGGCTACACCTTC; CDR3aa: CASSERTGNYGYTF
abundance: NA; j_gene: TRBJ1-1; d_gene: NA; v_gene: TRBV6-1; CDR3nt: TGTGCCAGCAGTGGCCCCAGTGTCCCTGAAGCTTTCTTT; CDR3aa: CASSGPSVPEAFF
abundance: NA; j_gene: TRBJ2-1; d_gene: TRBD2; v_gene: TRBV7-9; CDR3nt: TGTGCCAGCAGCTTAAGCGGGGGACACCGGTGGGATGAGCAGTTCTTC; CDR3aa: CASSLSGGHRWDEQFF
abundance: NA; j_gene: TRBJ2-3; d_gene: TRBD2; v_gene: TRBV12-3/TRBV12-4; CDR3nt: TGTGCCAGCAGTCTCCCGGGACTAGGGACAGATACGCAGTATTTT; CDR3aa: CASSLPGLGTDTQYF
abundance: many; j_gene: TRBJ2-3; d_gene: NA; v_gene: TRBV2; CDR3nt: TGTGCCAGCAGTGCCCCCCCAGATACGCAGTATTTT; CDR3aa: CASSAPPDTQYF
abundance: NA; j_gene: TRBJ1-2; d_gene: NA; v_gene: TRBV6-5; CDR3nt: TGTGCCAGCAGTTACGGGGCAGGCCCCTATGGCTACACCTTC; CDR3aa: CASSYGAGPYGYTF
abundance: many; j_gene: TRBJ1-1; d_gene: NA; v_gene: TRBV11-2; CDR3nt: TGTGCCAGCAGCTTTTCTGCAGGGCGGGCTTTCTTT; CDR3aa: CASSFSAGRAFF
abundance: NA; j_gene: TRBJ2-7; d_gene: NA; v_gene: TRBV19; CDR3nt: TGTGCCAGTAGTATAATAGGGGCGAGCTCCTACGAGCAGTACTTC; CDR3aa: CASSIIGASSYEQYF
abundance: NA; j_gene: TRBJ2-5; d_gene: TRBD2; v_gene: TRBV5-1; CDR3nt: TGCGCCAGCAGCGCGACGACTAGCGGGGTAACGGGGACCCAGTACTTC; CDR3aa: CASSATTSGVTGTQYF
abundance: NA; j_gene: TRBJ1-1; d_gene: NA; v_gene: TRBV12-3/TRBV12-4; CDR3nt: TGTGCCAGCAGTTTGGATACCGGGGACACTGAAGCTTTCTTT; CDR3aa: CASSLDTGDTEAFF
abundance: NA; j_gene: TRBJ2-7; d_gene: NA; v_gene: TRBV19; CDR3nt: TGTGCCAGTAGTATTCCCGGGACCGATGAGCAGTACTTC; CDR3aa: CASSIPGTDEQYF